The 8 T cell receptor beta chains presented below share a single source sample, sequenced in a study of blood T cell repertoires in COVID-19. Profiled with immunoSEQ multiplex PCR; TCRdb holds only in-frame clones, not every one. This table holds 85,000 to 110,000 clones, more than 75% found once. Sequencing was done on a sample of peripheral blood. These receptors were obtained from a human donor in a cohort sampled during active COVID-19.

This chain joins TRBV27 and TRBJ2-6; the D is unclear. The CDR3 totals 13 residues. With 5 bases removed from V and 2 bases from J, the gap between germline ends came to 4 bases. The germline CDR1 and CDR2 sequences are MNHEY and SMNVEV (reference sequence). The CDR3 loop is CASSLAGANVLTF. The CDR3 bases are TGTGCCAGCAGTCTAGCTGGGGCCAACGTCCTGACTTTC.

V usage is TRBV2 and J usage is TRBJ1-5, with a tentative D call TRBD1 (6 bases). The CDR3 spans 13 residues. Germline V gene lookup returns CDR1 SNHLY and CDR2 FYNNEI. Trimming pared 11 bases from V and 7 bases from J, leaving 18 bases between. As DNA, the CDR3 is TGTGCCTCGAGAACAGGGAGGGAACAGCCCCAGCATTTT. Its protein is CASRTGREQPQHF.

The chain has TRBV7-3 and TRBJ2-2; D call uncertain. Germline V lookup: CDR1 SGHTA, CDR2 FQGTGA. The CDR3 has 13 residues. V lost 10 bases, J lost 7 bases, and 16 bases lay in between. CDR3 nucleotide sequence: TGTGCCACCGCTCGTTCTTCGGGCGGGGAGCTGTTTTTT. Its protein product is CATARSSGGELFF. Together with reference TRBV7-3 and TRBJ2-2, the CDR3 gives the full variable domain: GAGVSQTPSNKVTEKGKYVELRCDPISGHTALYWYRQSLGQGPEFLIYFQGTGAADDSGLPNDRFFAVRPEGSVSTLKIQRTERGDSAVYLCATARSSGGELFFGEGSRLTVL.

The CDR3 here is CASSWGNPGTIITEAFF. CDR3 sequence (DNA): TGTGCCAGCAGCTGGGGGAATCCGGGGACAATCATCACTGAAGCTTTCTTT. The rearrangement links TRBV5-4 to TRBJ1-1; a possible D gene is TRBD1 (6 bases). Germline CDR1 is SGHNT and CDR2 is YYREEE (reference sequence). The germline V and J ends were trimmed by 3 bases and 4 bases, with 22 bases remaining between them. This CDR3 region has 17 residues.

CDR3 nucleotides: TGTGCCAGTAGTTCCCGGTGGGCCGATACGCAGTATTTT. Its protein product is CASSSRWADTQYF. V and J are TRBV19 and TRBJ2-3, with D unclear. Deletions cut 5 bases from V and 6 bases from J, with 12 bases between. Germline loops: CDR1 LNHDA, CDR2 SQIVND (reference sequence). This CDR3 has 13 residues.

The V and J genes are TRBV7-6 and TRBJ1-3; D is uncertain. The CDR3 contains 14 residues. The germline V gene encodes CDR1 SGHVS and CDR2 FNYEAQ. Trimming cost V 5 bases and J 4 bases, with 12 bases left between them. DNA of the CDR3: TGTGCCAGCAGCCCAAGATACTCGGGAAACACCATATATTTT. This codes for CASSPRYSGNTIYF. Together with reference TRBV7-6 and TRBJ1-3, the CDR3 gives the full variable domain: GAGVSQSPRYKVTKRGQDVALRCDPISGHVSLYWYRQALGQGPEFLTYFNYEAQQDKSGLPNDRFSAERPEGSISTLTIQRTEQRDSAMYRCASSPRYSGNTIYFGEGSWLTVV.

V usage is TRBV10-3 and J usage is TRBJ2-1; 8 bases agree with TRBD2. The V segment lost 4 bases and the J segment 4 bases; nucleotides outside the gene matches: 9. Looked up from germline, CDR1 is ENHRY and CDR2 is SYGVKD. CDR3 length: 16 amino acids. CDR3 in DNA: TGTGCCATCAGTGGGCAGCGCGGGGGGTCTTACAATGAGCAGTTCTTC. Amino acids: CAISGQRGGSYNEQFF.

The J gene is TRBJ2-2, the V gene TRBV4-2; 8 bases align to TRBD2. Per the germline V gene, CDR1 is LGHNA and CDR2 is YNFKEQ. With V trimmed by 0 bases and J by 4 bases, 4 bases remained unmatched. The CDR3 consists of 16 residues. CDR3 residues: CASSQERGALTGELFF. DNA of the CDR3: TGTGCCAGCAGCCAAGAGCGGGGGGCCCTCACCGGGGAGCTGTTTTTT.